This TCR beta chain was found in a study of post-analysis software for immune sequencing data. Study conclusions and caveats: Versus controls, multiple sclerosis patients showed significantly lower diversity (normalized Chao1). Patients carried four or five TRBV segments more frequently than controls did, and TRBV5-6, TRBV5-1 and TRBV20-1 were among them.

Comments on this clonotype: Its antigen is still unknown.

Germline V gene data show CDR1 as SQVTM and CDR2 as ANQGSEA. Trimming pared 5 bases from V and 4 bases from J, leaving 23 bases between. This CDR3 has 16 residues. TCR beta libraries were prepared from cDNA with unique molecular identifiers. MiXCR was run by TCRdb on the PCR reads, yielding one entry per CDR3 protein. The sample yields some 370,000 distinct CDR3 sequences, approximately 33% seen once. The genes are TRBV29-1 and TRBJ1-2, with a possible D match to TRBD1 (5 bases). The specimen was blood. This clonotype was sampled from a girl aged 10-17 years with multiple sclerosis. The CDR3 DNA follows: TGCAGCGTTATAGGGGCTGGCGGGTTACAGTCCTATGGCTACACCTTC. Translation gives CSVIGAGGLQSYGYTF.